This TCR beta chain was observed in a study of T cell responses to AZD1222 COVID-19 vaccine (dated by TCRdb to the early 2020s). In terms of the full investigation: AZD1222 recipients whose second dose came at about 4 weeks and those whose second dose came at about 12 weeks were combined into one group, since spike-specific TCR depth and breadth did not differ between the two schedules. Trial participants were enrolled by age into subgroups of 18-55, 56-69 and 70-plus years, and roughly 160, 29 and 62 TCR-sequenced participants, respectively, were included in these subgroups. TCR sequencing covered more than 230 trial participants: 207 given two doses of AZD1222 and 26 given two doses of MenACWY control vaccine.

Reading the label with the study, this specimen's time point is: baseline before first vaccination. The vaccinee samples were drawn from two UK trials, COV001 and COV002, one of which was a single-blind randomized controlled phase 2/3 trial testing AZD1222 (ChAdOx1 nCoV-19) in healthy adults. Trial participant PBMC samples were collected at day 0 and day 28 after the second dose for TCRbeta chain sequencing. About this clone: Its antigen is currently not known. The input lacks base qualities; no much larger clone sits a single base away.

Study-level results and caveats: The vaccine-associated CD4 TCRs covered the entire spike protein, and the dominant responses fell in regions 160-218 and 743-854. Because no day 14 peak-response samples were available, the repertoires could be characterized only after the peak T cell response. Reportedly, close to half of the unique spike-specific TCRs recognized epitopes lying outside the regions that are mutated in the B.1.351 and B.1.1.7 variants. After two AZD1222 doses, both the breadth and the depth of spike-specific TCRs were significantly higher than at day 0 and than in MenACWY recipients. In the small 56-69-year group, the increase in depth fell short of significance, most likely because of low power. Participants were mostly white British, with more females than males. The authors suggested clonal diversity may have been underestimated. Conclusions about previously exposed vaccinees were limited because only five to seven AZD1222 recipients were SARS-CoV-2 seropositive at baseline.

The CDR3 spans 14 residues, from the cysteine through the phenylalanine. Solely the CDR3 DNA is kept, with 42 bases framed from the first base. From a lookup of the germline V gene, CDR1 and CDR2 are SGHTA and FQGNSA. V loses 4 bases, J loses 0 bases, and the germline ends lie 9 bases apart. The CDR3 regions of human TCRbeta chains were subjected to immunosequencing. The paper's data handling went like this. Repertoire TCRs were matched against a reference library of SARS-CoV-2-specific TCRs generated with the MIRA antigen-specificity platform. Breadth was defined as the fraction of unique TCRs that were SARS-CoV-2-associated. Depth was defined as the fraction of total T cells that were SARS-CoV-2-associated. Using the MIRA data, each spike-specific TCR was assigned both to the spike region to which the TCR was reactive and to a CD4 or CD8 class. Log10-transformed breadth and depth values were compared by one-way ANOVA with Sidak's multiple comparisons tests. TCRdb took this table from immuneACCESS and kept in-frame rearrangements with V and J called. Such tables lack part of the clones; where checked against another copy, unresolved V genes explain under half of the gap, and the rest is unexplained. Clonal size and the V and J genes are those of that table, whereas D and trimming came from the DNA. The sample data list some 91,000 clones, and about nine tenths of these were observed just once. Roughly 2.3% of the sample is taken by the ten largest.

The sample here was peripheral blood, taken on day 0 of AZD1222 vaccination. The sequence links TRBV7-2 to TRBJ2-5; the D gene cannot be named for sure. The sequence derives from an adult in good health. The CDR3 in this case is CASSSRANQETQYF. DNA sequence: TGTGCCAGCAGCTCTAGGGCGAACCAAGAGACCCAGTACTTC. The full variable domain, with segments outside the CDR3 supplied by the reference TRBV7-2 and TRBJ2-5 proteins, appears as GAGVSQSPSNKVTEKGKDVELRCDPISGHTALYWYRQSLGQGLEFLIYFQGNSAPDKSGLPSDRFSAERTGGSVSTLTIQRTQQEDSAVYLCASSSRANQETQYFGPGTRLLVL.